One sample yielded the 3 T cell receptor beta chains listed below, sequenced in a study of cytomegalovirus exposure and HLA in healthy donors. Generated by immunoSEQ multiplex PCR, the TCRdb table keeps only in-frame clones and is missing some. The table shows about 400,000 clones, with about nine tenths occurring only once. Material: PBMCs. The receptors originated from a woman aged 18 to 35 in good health and CMV-seronegative.

Note on this clone: The junction departs from the called germline gene at one end, perhaps through a read error. This chain connects TRBV5-8 to TRBJ2-5; TRBD2 matches 11 bases. Germline CDR1 SGHTS, CDR2 YDEGEE. The CDR3 consists of 16 residues. In DNA form, the CDR3 reads TGTGCCAGCAGCTTGAGCCTAGCGGGGGGTCAAGAAACCCAGTACTTC. Its translation: CASSLSLAGGQETQYF.

This sequence joins TRBV28 and TRBJ2-7; tentative D call: TRBD1 (6 bases). The CDR3 spans 16 residues. Germline lookup yields CDR1 MDHEN and CDR2 SYDVKM. Trimming took 3 bases from V and 3 from J, leaving 18 bases between them. The CDR3 region is CASSLNYRVLIYEQYF. CDR3 sequence (DNA): TGTGCCAGCAGTTTGAATTACAGGGTTTTGATCTACGAGCAGTACTTC.

The CDR3 loop reads CASSLAGSNYGYTF. The CDR3 DNA reads as TGTGCCAGCAGCTTGGCCGGTTCTAACTATGGCTACACCTTC. The chain uses TRBV5-5 and TRBJ1-2, with D unresolved. This CDR3 spans 14 amino acids. V was pared by 0 bases and J by 0 bases, with 6 bases between. Germline V gene lookup returns CDR1 SGHKS and CDR2 YYEKEE (reference sequence).